This T cell receptor beta chain derives from a study of regulatory T cells in long-lasting Graves disease. Time point indicated: newly diagnosed GD, antithyroid drugs for less than 3 months. The TCR library was made from RNA extracted from PBMCs. Trimming cost V 5 bases and J 0 bases, with 14 bases left between them. Germline V gene data show CDR1 as MDHEN and CDR2 as SYDVKM. The CDR3 consists of 16 residues. This clonotype was seen ten or more times. To make TCR beta libraries, researchers used iRepertoire HTBI primers and Arm-PCR of CDR3 regions. MiXCR, run by TCRdb on the multiplex PCR reads, gives a single entry per CDR3 protein. The table records approximately 400,000 distinct CDR3 sequences, around 14% of them present only once. This sample was also put to use in a study of T cells in Graves' hyperthyroidism and ophthalmopathy. This second report adds: First-round RT-PCR targeting the TCR CDR3 was performed with the HTBI primer set. A 13 V-J signature model discriminated ophthalmopathy versus stable hyperthyroidism.

This sample comprised peripheral blood mononuclear cells (PBMCs), obtained at new diagnosis, from a patient treated with antithyroid drugs. The rearrangement joins TRBV28 to TRBJ2-1; D not resolved. The source of this sequence is a woman aged 25-40 years with Graves disease. The CDR3 nucleotides read TGTGCCAGCAGTCACCATCTCGTTCTCTCCTACAATGAGCAGTTCTTC. It specifies CASSHHLVLSYNEQFF.